A single T cell receptor beta chain is shown here with its context. Its antigen specificity is not known. The sample holds no much larger clone one base away, and base qualities are not on file. The immunoSEQ Assay, a bias-controlled multiplex PCR, was used to amplify TCRbeta CDR3 regions from genomic DNA. From the authors' description of their analysis: The number of nucleated cells in each sample was estimated from the amplification of reference gene primers within the assay. To quantify the absolute abundance of each unique TCRbeta CDR3 rearrangement, sequence reads were collapsed and filtered. Productive Simpson clonality was computed per sample as the square root of Simpson's diversity index over productive rearrangements. TCRdb holds this immuneACCESS table with in-frame rearrangements only. Some clones are missing; in checked studies, unresolved V genes explain under half, and the rest has no known cause. V, J and clone size were drawn from that table, and D and trimming were deduced from the DNA. The sample table shows some 410,000 clones, and 88% are seen once. Jointly, the top ten make up more than 0.9% of the sample.

Ends trimmed: V by 5 bases, J by 3 bases; bases unmatched to a gene: 11. The CDR3 sequence holds 16 residues, the cysteine and phenylalanine included. The DNA shown is the 48-base CDR3, in frame from base 1. CDR1 and CDR2 were assigned from the germline V gene (reference sequence) as SEHNR and FQNEAQ. Participants in the prospective study were enrolled through a virtual design, were aged about 18 to 90 years, and lived in fewer than 30 United States geographic areas. In the prospective study, cohorts were assigned on the basis of participant-reported clinical history obtained from a screening survey and a study questionnaire. Mobile phlebotomists in the prospective study collected whole blood, serum and a nasopharyngeal or oropharyngeal swab from every participant. Prospective study participants could optionally give additional blood draws and questionnaires over an approximately 2-month period. Before DNA extraction, prospective study blood samples were shipped either frozen or at room temperature.

This sample is drawn from a study of blood T cell repertoires in COVID-19 (dated by TCRdb to 2020 to 2022). The study in broad terms: Samples from collaborators originated in the United States, Italy and Spain and spanned both the acute and convalescent phases of COVID-19. Where available, HLA class I and class II types were taken from metadata supplied by the sample provider and were not determined by assay-based typing. The samples were drawn from the first 160 participants of the ongoing ImmuneRACE study and from 950 to 1,500 subjects provided by 6 global collaborators. The sample metadata nearly always contained a de-identified subject ID, COVID-19 status, age in years and sex. Subjects who had been exposed to COVID-19, were actively infected with it, or had recovered from it provided the deeply sampled blood TCRbeta repertoires that made up the dataset. The material from the prospective study consisted of cDNA or gDNA derived from T cells, B-cell-depleted T cells, or PBMCs. The repertoires were released in a freely available public database intended as a resource for research on the immune response to SARS-CoV-2. What the work shows at the level of the full study, not this receptor alone: The quantity of clinical and demographic metadata differed by source and by participant and was supplied without curation.

The sequencing input was PBMCs or T cells enriched from blood (not recorded which). The sequence was collected from a young woman with acute COVID-19. The chain joins TRBV7-9 to TRBJ2-3, with 7 bases in between that match TRBD1. The DNA sequence reads TGTGCCAGCAGCCTTCCGGAAGGGGGCTCGACAGATACGCAGTATTTT. It is translated as CASSLPEGGSTDTQYF.